This T cell receptor beta chain emerged from a study of T cell responses to AZD1222 COVID-19 vaccine. Germline V lookup: CDR1 SNHLY, CDR2 FYNNEI. Trimming shortened V by 4 bases and J by 4 bases, and 13 bases separated the two germline ends. CDR3 length: 14 amino acids. Broader study findings: Mostly white British, mostly female donors; authors suggested clonal diversity may be underestimated. Regions left unmutated in variants are reportedly the target of nearly half of spike-specific TCRs. Among vaccine-associated CD4 TCRs, coverage spanned spike, with dominance at 160-218 and 743-854.

For this clone: Its antigen is unknown.

Measured with immunoSEQ multiplex PCR; TCRdb has only the in-frame clones, and not every one. The repertoire holds about 120,000 clones, 85% to 95% seen once, with 1.6% in the top ten. The rearrangement joins TRBV2 to TRBJ1-2; D remains unclear. Here the sequenced sample was peripheral blood, taken 28 days after the second AZD1222 dose. The TCR was taken from an adult who received the AZD1222 COVID-19 vaccine. The CDR3 loop is CASSGVRGGYGYTF. Here the CDR3 DNA reads TGTGCCAGCAGTGGGGTCCGGGGTGGCTATGGCTACACCTTC.